This T cell receptor (beta chain) was retrieved from a study of OX40 agonist ivuxolimab in advanced cancers. Study-wide background: Hepatocellular carcinoma, melanoma, renal cell or head and neck cancer affected the dose-escalation patients. From about 23 to 85 years was the age range, with a mean of roughly 59 years, and approximately 84% were male.

V was clipped by 4 bases and J by 0 bases; unmatched bases: 9. The germline gives CDR1 SEHNR, CDR2 FQNEAQ (reference sequence). The CDR3 loop spans 17 amino acids. The method was immunoSEQ multiplex PCR; TCRdb's version includes in-frame clones alone and lacks a portion of them. Here the sample spans around 20,000 clones, around four fifths being singletons. The rearrangement links TRBV7-9 to TRBJ2-7, with 10 bases aligning to TRBD1. The receptor was isolated from an adult with an advanced solid tumor such as melanoma, head and neck, liver or kidney cancer. The sample consisted of CD4+ or CD8+ T cells sorted from blood, taken in a trial of the OX40 agonist ivuxolimab. The CDR3 loop is CASSSPRDRGVSYEQYF. CDR3 nucleotides: TGTGCCAGCAGCTCCCCCAGGGACAGGGGAGTCTCCTACGAGCAGTACTTC.